This is a list of T cell receptor beta chains from one sample in a study of cytomegalovirus exposure and HLA in healthy donors. Profiled with immunoSEQ multiplex PCR; TCRdb holds only in-frame clones, not every one. Here the sample spans 150,000 to 200,000 clones, around 75% being singletons. The sample consisted of PBMCs. The receptors shown here come from a human donor in good health. CDR3s include the opening cysteine and the closing phenylalanine or tryptophan. D genes are given only for firm matches. Rows give clone size only sometimes, using once, few, many, or a class for an expanded clone.

CDR3 protein	CDR3 DNA	J gene	CDR3 length	D gene	clone size	V gene
CASRITMGLAAGELFF	TGTGCCAGCAGGATAACCATGGGACTAGCGGCAGGGGAGCTGTTTTTT	TRBJ2-2	16	TRBD2	NA	TRBV2
CASSPVGTLEGWSPLHF	TGTGCCAGCAGCCCCGTGGGGACTCTGGAGGGTTGGTCACCCCTCCACTTT	TRBJ1-6	17	NA	NA	TRBV11-2
CASSQGTGEPNEQFF	TGTGCCAGCAGCCAAGGTACGGGGGAACCGAATGAGCAGTTCTTC	TRBJ2-1	15	NA	once	TRBV4-2
CASGLGGISYEQYF	TGTGCCAGCGGGCTGGGGGGTATCTCCTACGAGCAGTACTTC	TRBJ2-7	14	NA	NA	TRBV6-5
CASSPTSGGELFF	TGTGCCAGCAGCCCGACTAGCGGCGGGGAGCTGTTTTTT	TRBJ2-2	13	TRBD2	NA	TRBV13
CASSLVSTGETEAFF	TGTGCCAGCAGCTTAGTCTCCACAGGGGAGACTGAAGCTTTCTTT	TRBJ1-1	15	TRBD1	NA	TRBV7-8
CASSPGGGGQETQYF	TGTGCCAGCAGCCCCGGTGGGGGCGGCCAAGAGACCCAGTACTTC	TRBJ2-5	15	NA	NA	TRBV5-8
CASSQSGLANTGELFF	TGCGCCAGCAGCCAATCGGGACTAGCGAACACCGGGGAGCTGTTTTTT	TRBJ2-2	16	TRBD2	few	TRBV4-1
CASSPWAGAQSEQYF	TGTGCCAGCTCACCATGGGCGGGGGCCCAATCCGAGCAGTACTTC	TRBJ2-7	15	NA	NA	TRBV18
CASSRGQESYGYTF	TGTGCCAGCAGCAGGGGACAGGAAAGCTATGGCTACACCTTC	TRBJ1-2	14	NA	NA	TRBV21-1
CASSEEQGGAGELFF	TGTGCCAGCAGTGAAGAACAGGGGGGCGCCGGGGAGCTGTTTTTT	TRBJ2-2	15	TRBD1	NA	TRBV2
CAIQDSQNSPLHF	TGTGCCATCCAGGACAGCCAGAATTCACCCCTCCACTTT	TRBJ1-6	13	NA	few	TRBV7-9
CASSQKSGSATNEKLFF	TGTGCCAGCAGCCAGAAAAGTGGGAGTGCAACTAATGAAAAACTGTTTTTT	TRBJ1-4	17	NA	NA	TRBV14
CAIRQGATDTQYF	TGTGCCATCAGGCAGGGCGCCACAGATACGCAGTATTTT	TRBJ2-3	13	NA	NA	TRBV10-3
CASNRQDGLSQYF	TGTGCCAGCAACCGACAGGACGGGCTTTCCCAGTACTTC	TRBJ2-5	13	NA	NA	TRBV2
CASSGRSHNSPLHF	TGTGCCAGCAGCGGGAGGAGCCATAATTCACCCCTCCACTTT	TRBJ1-6	14	NA	NA	TRBV6-5
CASSLQGRLNTEAFF	TGTGCCAGCAGCTTGCAGGGCCGACTGAACACTGAAGCTTTCTTT	TRBJ1-1	15	NA	NA	TRBV5-6
CASGLVLGDYNEQFF	TGTGCTAGTGGTTTGGTACTGGGCGATTACAATGAGCAGTTCTTC	TRBJ2-1	15	NA	NA	TRBV12-5
CSVVTGGTEAFF	TGCAGCGTTGTGACGGGGGGCACTGAAGCTTTCTTT	TRBJ1-1	12	NA	NA	TRBV29-1
CASTNGWGTLSSYEQYF	TGTGCCAGCACCAACGGGTGGGGCACCCTTTCCTCCTACGAGCAGTACTTC	TRBJ2-7	17	NA	once	TRBV27
CASSPYQGGSTDTQYF	TGTGCCAGCAGCCCATATCAGGGGGGAAGCACAGATACGCAGTATTTT	TRBJ2-3	16	NA	NA	TRBV9
CSVVGGLYNEQFF	TGCAGCGTTGTCGGGGGTCTCTACAATGAGCAGTTCTTC	TRBJ2-1	13	NA	NA	TRBV29-1
CASSLDRGLIVEAFF	TGCGCCAGCAGCTTGGACAGGGGGTTAATAGTTGAAGCTTTCTTT	TRBJ1-1	15	TRBD1	NA	TRBV5-1
CASSSLAGGRGDTQYF	TGTGCCAGCAGCTCCCTTGCGGGGGGTCGGGGAGATACGCAGTATTTT	TRBJ2-3	16	TRBD2	NA	TRBV7-8
CASSQDITGVGYTF	TGTGCCAGCAGCCAAGATATAACAGGGGTGGGCTACACCTTC	TRBJ1-2	14	TRBD1	NA	TRBV14
CASSIRGNLEKLFF	TGTGCCAGTAGTATTAGGGGGAATCTTGAAAAACTGTTTTTT	TRBJ1-4	14	NA	NA	TRBV19
CASSVDRAAGNTIYF	TGTGCCAGCAGCGTGGACAGGGCGGCCGGAAACACCATATATTTT	TRBJ1-3	15	TRBD1	few	TRBV11-2
CASSLASRGGLQGYTF	TGTGCCAGCAGCTTAGCGAGTAGGGGAGGGTTGCAGGGCTACACCTTC	TRBJ1-2	16	NA	NA	TRBV7-8
CASSYSGQGTVNEQFF	TGTGCCAGCAGTTACTCGGGACAGGGGACGGTTAATGAGCAGTTCTTC	TRBJ2-1	16	TRBD1	NA	TRBV6-6
CASSLGGGGRAGTEAFF	TGTGCCAGCAGCTTAGGAGGAGGGGGCCGGGCCGGCACTGAAGCTTTCTTT	TRBJ1-1	17	TRBD1	NA	TRBV7-2
CSVLTGVEKLFF	TGCAGCGTTCTGACAGGGGTTGAAAAACTGTTTTTT	TRBJ1-4	12	TRBD1	NA	TRBV29-1
CSVGGSGANEKLFF	TGCAGCGTTGGGGGATCAGGGGCCAATGAAAAACTGTTTTTT	TRBJ1-4	14	NA	NA	TRBV29-1
CASSYSQGSGYTF	TGTGCCAGCAGTTACTCACAGGGTAGTGGCTACACCTTC	TRBJ1-2	13	NA	NA	TRBV6-6
CASRAGTGGGDTQYF	TGTGCTAGCAGGGCCGGGACAGGTGGCGGAGATACGCAGTATTTT	TRBJ2-3	15	TRBD1	NA	TRBV7-7
CASSFQANTGELFF	TGTGCCAGCAGCTTCCAGGCGAACACCGGGGAGCTGTTTTTT	TRBJ2-2	14	NA	NA	TRBV5-4
CASSVTFTDTQYF	TGTGCCAGCAGTGTTACATTCACAGATACGCAGTATTTT	TRBJ2-3	13	NA	once	TRBV6-1